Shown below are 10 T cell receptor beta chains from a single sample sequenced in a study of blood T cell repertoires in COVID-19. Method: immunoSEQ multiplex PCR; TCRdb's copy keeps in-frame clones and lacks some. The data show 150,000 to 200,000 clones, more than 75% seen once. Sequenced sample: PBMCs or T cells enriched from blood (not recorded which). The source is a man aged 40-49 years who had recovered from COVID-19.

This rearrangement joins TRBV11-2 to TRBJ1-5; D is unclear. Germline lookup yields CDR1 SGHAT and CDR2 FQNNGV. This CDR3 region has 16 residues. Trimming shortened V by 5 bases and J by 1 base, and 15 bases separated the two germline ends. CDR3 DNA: TGTGCCAGCAGCCGCCTGGGCGGGGTCAGCAATCAGCCCCAGCATTTT. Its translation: CASSRLGGVSNQPQHF.

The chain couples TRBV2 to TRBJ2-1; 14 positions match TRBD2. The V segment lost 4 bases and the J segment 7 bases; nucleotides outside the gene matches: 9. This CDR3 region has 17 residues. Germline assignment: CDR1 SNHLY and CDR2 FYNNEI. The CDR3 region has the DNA TGTGCCAGCAGTGGATTGGGACTAGCGGGGGCGGTGAATGAGCAGTTCTTC. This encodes CASSGLGLAGAVNEQFF.

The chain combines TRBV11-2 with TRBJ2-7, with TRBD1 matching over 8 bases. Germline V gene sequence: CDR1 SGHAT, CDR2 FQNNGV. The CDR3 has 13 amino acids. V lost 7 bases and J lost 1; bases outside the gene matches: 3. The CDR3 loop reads CASTRDRSYEQYF. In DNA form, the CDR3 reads TGTGCCAGCACCCGGGACAGGTCCTACGAGCAGTACTTC.

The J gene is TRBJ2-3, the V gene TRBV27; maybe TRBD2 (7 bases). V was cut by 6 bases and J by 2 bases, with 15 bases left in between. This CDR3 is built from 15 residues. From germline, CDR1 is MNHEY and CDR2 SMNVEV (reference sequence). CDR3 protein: CASRRNGGLTDTQYF. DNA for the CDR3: TGTGCCAGCAGACGAAACGGGGGGCTCACAGATACGCAGTATTTT.

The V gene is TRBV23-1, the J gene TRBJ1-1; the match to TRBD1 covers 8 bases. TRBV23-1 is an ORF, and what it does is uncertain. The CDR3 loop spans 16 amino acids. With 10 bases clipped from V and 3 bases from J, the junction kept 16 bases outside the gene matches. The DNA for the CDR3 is TGCGCCAACAGGAGGGTCAGGGGGCCTTTGGACACTGAAGCTTTCTTT. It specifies CANRRVRGPLDTEAFF.

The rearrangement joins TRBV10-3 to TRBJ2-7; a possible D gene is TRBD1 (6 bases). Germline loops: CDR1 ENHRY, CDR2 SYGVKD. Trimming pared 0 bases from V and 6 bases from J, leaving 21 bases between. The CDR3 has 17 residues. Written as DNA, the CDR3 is TGTGCCATCAGTGAGTCGAACCCTGGACAGTCTAACTCCGAGCAGTACTTC. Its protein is CAISESNPGQSNSEQYF.

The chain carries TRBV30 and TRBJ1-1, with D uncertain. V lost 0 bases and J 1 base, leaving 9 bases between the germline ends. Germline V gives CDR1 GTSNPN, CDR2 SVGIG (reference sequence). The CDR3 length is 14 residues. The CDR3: CAWSVLLTNTEAFF. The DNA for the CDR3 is TGTGCCTGGAGTGTACTACTGACGAACACTGAAGCTTTCTTT. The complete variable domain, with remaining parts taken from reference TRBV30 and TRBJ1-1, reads SQTIHQWPATLVQPVGSPLSLECTVEGTSNPNLYWYRQAAGRGLQLLFYSVGIGQISSEVPQNLSASRPQDRQFILSSKKLLLSDSGFYLCAWSVLLTNTEAFFGQGTRLTVV.

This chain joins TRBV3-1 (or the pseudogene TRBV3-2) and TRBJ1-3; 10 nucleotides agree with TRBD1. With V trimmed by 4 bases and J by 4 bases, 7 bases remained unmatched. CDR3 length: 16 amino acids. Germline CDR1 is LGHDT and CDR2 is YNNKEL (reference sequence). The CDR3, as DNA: TGTGCCAGCAGCCGAGACAGGGGGCGCAAAGGAAACACCATATATTTT. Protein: CASSRDRGRKGNTIYF.

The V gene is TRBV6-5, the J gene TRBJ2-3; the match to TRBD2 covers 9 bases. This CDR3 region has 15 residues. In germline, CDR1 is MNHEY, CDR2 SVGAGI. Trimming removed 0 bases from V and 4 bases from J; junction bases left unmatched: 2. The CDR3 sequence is CASSYSAGGADTQYF. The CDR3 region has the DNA TGTGCCAGCAGTTACTCAGCGGGGGGTGCAGATACGCAGTATTTT.

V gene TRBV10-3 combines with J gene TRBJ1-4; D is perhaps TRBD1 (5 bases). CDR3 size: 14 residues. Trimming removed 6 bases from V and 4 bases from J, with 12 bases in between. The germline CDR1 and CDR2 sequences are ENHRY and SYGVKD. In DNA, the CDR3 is TGTGCCATCAGGAGGGACGGGGGTAATGAAAAACTGTTTTTT. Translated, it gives CAIRRDGGNEKLFF.